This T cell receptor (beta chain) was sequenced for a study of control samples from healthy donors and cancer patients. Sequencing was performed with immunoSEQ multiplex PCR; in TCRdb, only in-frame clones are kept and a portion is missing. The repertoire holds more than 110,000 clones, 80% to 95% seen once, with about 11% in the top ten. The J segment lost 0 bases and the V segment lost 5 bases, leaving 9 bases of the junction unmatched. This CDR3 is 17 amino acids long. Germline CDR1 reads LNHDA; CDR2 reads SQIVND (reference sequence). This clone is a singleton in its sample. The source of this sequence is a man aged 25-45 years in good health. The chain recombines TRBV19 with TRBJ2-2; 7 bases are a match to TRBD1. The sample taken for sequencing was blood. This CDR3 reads CASSSTGQRSNTGELFF. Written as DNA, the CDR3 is TGTGCCAGTAGTTCCACGGGACAGAGATCGAACACCGGGGAGCTGTTTTTT.